This T cell receptor (beta chain) is drawn from a study of T cells in Graves' hyperthyroidism and ophthalmopathy. Study-wide findings and caveats: Separating ophthalmopathy from stable hyperthyroidism was achieved by a 13 V-J model.

This clonotype has at least ten counts. The antigen is not known. Researchers took RNA transcripts and amplified the TCR beta CDR3 regions from them. When the TCR CDR3 underwent first-round RT-PCR, the HTBI primer set was used. MiXCR, run by TCRdb on the multiplex PCR reads, gives a single entry per CDR3 protein. Here the sample spans about 59,000 distinct CDR3 sequences, about 50% being singletons. V shed 5 bases and J 3 bases; nucleotides not matched to a gene: 7. The CDR3 loop spans 15 amino acids. The chain has TRBV12-3 or TRBV12-4 and TRBJ1-2; TRBD1 matches at 9 bases. The TCR sequence derives from a woman aged 55-70 years with Graves' ophthalmopathy. Input material: blood. The CDR3 is CASSPRTGDHYGYTF. The CDR3 DNA reads as TGTGCCAGCAGTCCAAGGACAGGGGACCACTATGGCTACACCTTC.